The rows below give T cell receptor beta chains drawn from one sample of a study of T cell clonotyping in hematopoietic cell transplantation. Sequencing used immunoSEQ multiplex PCR; TCRdb keeps in-frame clones, though not all of them. Of 15,000 to 20,000 clones in the sample, around three quarters were seen once. Sequencing used peripheral blood mononuclear cells, obtained before stem cell transplant. These receptors came from a man between 60 and 70 years old with acute myeloid leukemia. Some clones in this sample may be carry-over from other donors' samples. Both conserved end residues are part of each CDR3. Each record gives: CDR3 DNA, CDR3 protein, J gene, clone size, D gene, V gene. D genes are given only for firm matches. Where a row states a size, it is once, few, many or the class of an expanded clone; other rows omit it.

CDR3 DNA: TGTGCCAGCAGCGTAGGACTAGCGGGGAACCCTACGAACACCGGGGAGCTGTTTTTT
CDR3 protein: CASSVGLAGNPTNTGELFF
J gene: TRBJ2-2
clone size: NA
D gene: TRBD2
V gene: TRBV9

CDR3 DNA: TGTGCCCGAAGCTCCGGGGAAAGTTCACCCCTCCACTTT
CDR3 protein: CARSSGESSPLHF
J gene: TRBJ1-6
clone size: NA
D gene: NA
V gene: TRBV30

CDR3 DNA: TGCGCCAGCAGTCCTCCCGACAGGGGGCGTGAAAAACTGTTTTTT
CDR3 protein: CASSPPDRGREKLFF
J gene: TRBJ1-4
clone size: NA
D gene: TRBD1
V gene: TRBV10-1

CDR3 DNA: TGTGCCAGCAGCCAGAGGACCGACTCAACCCAGTACTTC
CDR3 protein: CASSQRTDSTQYF
J gene: TRBJ2-5
clone size: NA
D gene: NA
V gene: TRBV14

CDR3 DNA: TGCGCCAGCAGTTCTAGAAACACCGGGGAGCTGTTTTTT
CDR3 protein: CASSSRNTGELFF
J gene: TRBJ2-2
clone size: few
D gene: NA
V gene: TRBV5-1

CDR3 DNA: TGCAGCGTTGTGTATTCCCTCGGAGGGACTGAAGCTTTCTTT
CDR3 protein: CSVVYSLGGTEAFF
J gene: TRBJ1-1
clone size: NA
D gene: NA
V gene: TRBV29-1

CDR3 DNA: TGTGCCAGCAGCTTATCGGGATCCGCCGGGTATGACGAGCAGTACTTC
CDR3 protein: CASSLSGSAGYDEQYF
J gene: TRBJ2-7
clone size: NA
D gene: NA
V gene: TRBV2

CDR3 DNA: TGCAGCGTCAACTCACAGGGGTACGAGCAGTACTTC
CDR3 protein: CSVNSQGYEQYF
J gene: TRBJ2-7
clone size: once
D gene: TRBD1
V gene: TRBV29-1

CDR3 DNA: TGTGCCAGCAGTGTTCAGGAGTTCTACAATGAGCAGTTCTTC
CDR3 protein: CASSVQEFYNEQFF
J gene: TRBJ2-1
clone size: once
D gene: NA
V gene: TRBV2

CDR3 DNA: TGTGCCAGCAGTTTTGTGGCGGGCACAGATACGCAGTATTTT
CDR3 protein: CASSFVAGTDTQYF
J gene: TRBJ2-3
clone size: NA
D gene: NA
V gene: TRBV28

CDR3 DNA: TGTGCCTGGAGTGACAAAAGTGGGCGTACCTCCTATGGCTACACCTTC
CDR3 protein: CAWSDKSGRTSYGYTF
J gene: TRBJ1-2
clone size: NA
D gene: NA
V gene: TRBV30

CDR3 DNA: TGCAGCGTTGAAGATTTTAGAGGTGAAAGCTCTGGAAACACCATATATTTT
CDR3 protein: CSVEDFRGESSGNTIYF
J gene: TRBJ1-3
clone size: NA
D gene: NA
V gene: TRBV29-1

CDR3 DNA: TGCAGTGCTGGCCTGAATTCACCCCTCCACTTT
CDR3 protein: CSAGLNSPLHF
J gene: TRBJ1-6
clone size: NA
D gene: NA
V gene: TRBV20-1

CDR3 DNA: TGTGCCACCTTGGAAGGGGATGCCTATGGCTACACCTTC
CDR3 protein: CATLEGDAYGYTF
J gene: TRBJ1-2
clone size: NA
D gene: NA
V gene: TRBV28

CDR3 DNA: TGTGCCAGCAGCTCGGGACAGGTGAAAGAGACCCAGTACTTC
CDR3 protein: CASSSGQVKETQYF
J gene: TRBJ2-5
clone size: NA
D gene: TRBD1
V gene: TRBV7-2

CDR3 DNA: TGTGCCAGCAGCCTGACAGGCTCACACTTGGATACGCAGTATTTT
CDR3 protein: CASSLTGSHLDTQYF
J gene: TRBJ2-3
clone size: NA
D gene: NA
V gene: TRBV9

CDR3 DNA: TGTGCCATCAGTGAGGGTCAGGGGGTCTACGAGCAGTACTTC
CDR3 protein: CAISEGQGVYEQYF
J gene: TRBJ2-7
clone size: NA
D gene: TRBD1
V gene: TRBV10-3